A single sample gave rise to the 19 T cell receptor beta chains below, sequenced in a study of cytomegalovirus exposure and HLA in healthy donors. Researchers ran the PCR with 60 Vbeta and 13 Jbeta primers. Produced via immunoSEQ multiplex PCR; TCRdb's table is partial and in-frame only. The repertoire holds 150,000 to 200,000 clones, with 81% as singletons. Sequencing was done on a sample of PBMCs. These receptors were collected from a woman under 30 in good health and CMV-seropositive.

This clone was detected once. The rearrangement joins TRBV5-6 to TRBJ1-1, with D unclear. The CDR3 is 15 amino acids. Germline CDR1 and CDR2: SGHDT and YYEEEE. The V gene lost 0 bases and the J gene lost 2 bases, with 11 bases spanning the gap. CDR3: CASSLVDNYNTEAFF. Written as DNA, the CDR3 is TGTGCCAGCAGCTTGGTAGACAATTACAACACTGAAGCTTTCTTT.

V is TRBV5-1 and J is TRBJ2-1; D possibly corresponds to TRBD2 (6 bases). The V end was cut by 0 bases, the J end by 5 bases, with 15 bases between. CDR3 length equals 16 residues. Germline V gene lookup returns CDR1 SGHRS and CDR2 YFSETQ. CDR3: CASSLGAGTQDNEQFF. In DNA, the CDR3 is TGCGCCAGCAGCTTGGGAGCCGGGACTCAAGACAATGAGCAGTTCTTC.

The rearrangement joins TRBV5-4 to TRBJ2-7; D may be TRBD2 (6 bases). Germline loops: CDR1 SGHNT, CDR2 YYREEE (reference sequence). The CDR3 sequence is 15 residues long. V dropped 0 bases and J dropped 2 bases, with 12 bases sitting between them. The CDR3 is CASSLGRGVAYEQYV. Written as DNA, the CDR3 is TGTGCCAGCAGCTTGGGGCGCGGGGTAGCCTACGAGCAGTACGTC.

The chain employs TRBV30 and TRBJ1-2; 10 bases fit TRBD1. The CDR3 length is 15 residues. Germline CDR1 GTSNPN, CDR2 SVGIG (reference sequence). Trimming at V came to 2 bases and at J to 8 bases, leaving 11 bases not matched to a gene. The CDR3, as DNA: TGTGCCTGGAGTAGGGGGACAGGGGAAAGGTTGGGCTACACCTTC. It codes for CAWSRGTGERLGYTF.

This clone was observed a single time. The chain employs TRBV7-8 and TRBJ1-5, with D possibly matching TRBD1 (5 bases). Between the trimmed V and J ends, which lost 1 base and 6 bases, there was a span of 13 bases. CDR3 size: 15 residues. Germline assignment: CDR1 SGHVS and CDR2 FQNEAQ. CDR3 region: CASSLVRAEGQPQHF. The CDR3 coding sequence is TGTGCCAGCAGCTTAGTCAGGGCGGAGGGTCAGCCCCAGCATTTT.

The CDR3 sequence: CASSLVTDRLDTF. The CDR3 bases are TGTGCCAGCAGCCTAGTCACCGACCGGCTGGACACCTTC. The chain has TRBV5-6 and TRBJ1-2, with no clear D. Trimming shortened V by 4 bases and J by 12 bases, and 19 bases separated the two germline ends. CDR3 length: 13 amino acids. Germline values: CDR1 SGHDT, CDR2 YYEEEE.

This clone was picked up a small number of times. The chain carries TRBV11-3 and TRBJ2-2; possible D gene TRBD2, 6 bases. Trimming shortened V by 4 bases and J by 1 base, and 10 bases separated the two germline ends. CDR1 is SGHNT, CDR2 YENEEA, per germline. This CDR3 spans 15 amino acids. The CDR3 here is CASSSARGNTGELFF. Written as DNA, the CDR3 is TGTGCCAGCAGCTCTGCGCGGGGGAACACCGGGGAGCTGTTTTTT.

The rearrangement links TRBV9 to TRBJ1-2; TRBD1 aligns across 7 bases. The CDR3 has 16 residues. The germline CDR1 and CDR2 sequences are SGDLS and YYNGEE. V gave up 3 bases and J gave up 0 bases; unmatched junction bases: 8. The CDR3 DNA follows: TGTGCCAGCAGCGCACGGACAGGAGCTACTAACTATGGCTACACCTTC. Translated: CASSARTGATNYGYTF.

This chain uses TRBV28 with TRBJ1-4; no reliable D call. Germline V gene lookup returns CDR1 MDHEN and CDR2 SYDVKM. V dropped 3 bases and J dropped 8 bases, with 25 bases sitting between them. The CDR3 totals 18 residues. The CDR3 protein is CASSLARSGGLGREKLFF. In DNA form, the CDR3 reads TGTGCCAGCAGTTTGGCTAGGTCGGGAGGTCTGGGGAGGGAAAAACTGTTTTTT.

V gene TRBV4-1 combines with J gene TRBJ1-1; D unclear. This CDR3 region has 14 residues. V was clipped by 0 bases and J by 3 bases, with 8 bases between them. Germline assignment: CDR1 MGHRA and CDR2 YSYEKL. The CDR3 sequence is CASSQDLGYTEAFF. CDR3 nucleotides: TGCGCCAGCAGCCAAGATCTGGGCTACACTGAAGCTTTCTTT.

The rearrangement joins TRBV4-1 to TRBJ1-4; tentative D call: TRBD1 (6 bases). Trimming removed 1 base at V and 4 bases at J, with 10 bases between. This CDR3 contains 15 residues. The V gene's germline CDR1 is MGHRA and CDR2 YSYEKL. The CDR3 is CASSQVGAYNEKLFF. The CDR3 nucleotides read TGCGCCAGCAGCCAAGTGGGGGCCTATAATGAAAAACTGTTTTTT.

This chain joins TRBV21-1 and TRBJ2-7; TRBD1 was called by the table and not checked on the DNA. TRBV21-1 is a known pseudogene. The CDR3 has 13 residues. CDR3 sequence reads: CASSKPRDNEQYF. The CDR3 nucleotides are TGTGCCAGCAGCAAACCCCGGGACAACGAGCAGTACTTC.

V usage is TRBV6-5 and J usage is TRBJ2-7; D gene uncertain. CDR3 length: 11 amino acids. Trimming stripped 10 bases from V and 0 bases from J, with 7 bases between. Germline V lookup: CDR1 MNHEY, CDR2 SVGAGI. The CDR3 bases are TGTGCCACACAGAGCTCCTACGAGCAGTACTTC. As protein: CATQSSYEQYF.

CDR3 loop: CASSEARTPGNTEAFF. Here the CDR3 DNA reads TGTGCCAGCTCGGAGGCAAGGACCCCTGGGAACACTGAAGCTTTCTTT. This chain connects TRBV18 to TRBJ1-1, with D hard to call. The CDR3 loop spans 16 amino acids. V was clipped by 6 bases and J by 1 base, with 18 bases between them. Germline-derived CDR1 and CDR2 are KGHSH and LQKENI.

To note about this clone: The junction differs from germline at one of its ends, possibly a read error. The chain combines TRBV5-1 with TRBJ1-2; no firm D call. The germline CDR1 and CDR2 sequences are SGHRS and YFSETQ. CDR3 length: 14 amino acids. The CDR3 bases are TGCGCCAGCAGGGAGGGTCTTGACGGTTTCGGCTTCACCTTC. It encodes CASREGLDGFGFTF.

V gene TRBV29-1 combines with J gene TRBJ2-1, with 7 bases identical to TRBD1. The CDR3 totals 21 residues. Germline lookup yields CDR1 SQVTM and CDR2 ANQGSEA. Trimming cost V 6 bases and J 0 bases; bases outside gene matches: 26. The CDR3 sequence is CSVARQGFHTLDLSSYNEQFF. CDR3 bases: TGCAGCGTGGCAAGACAGGGCTTTCACACCCTCGACCTGAGCTCCTACAATGAGCAGTTCTTC.

The V gene is TRBV29-1, the J gene TRBJ2-3; TRBD1 aligns across 9 bases. There are 16 residues in the CDR3. The trim removed 4 bases at V and 3 bases at J, leaving 11 bases unmatched. The germline V gene encodes CDR1 SQVTM and CDR2 ANQGSEA. The CDR3 region is CSVGGTQGAGTDTQYF. The CDR3 DNA reads TGCAGCGTTGGGGGTACACAGGGGGCAGGGACAGATACGCAGTATTTT.

This chain connects TRBV5-1 to TRBJ2-1, with 10 bases lining up with TRBD1. This CDR3 has 15 amino acids. V lost 0 bases and J lost 6; bases outside the gene matches: 3. Germline-derived CDR1 and CDR2 are SGHRS and YFSETQ. The CDR3 reads CASSLEDRGRNEQFF. The CDR3 DNA reads TGCGCCAGCAGCTTGGAAGACAGGGGGCGCAATGAGCAGTTCTTC. The full variable domain, its missing parts supplied by reference TRBV5-1 and TRBJ2-1, is KAGVTQTPRYLIKTRGQQVTLSCSPISGHRSVSWYQQTPGQGLQFLFEYFSETQRNKGNFPGRFSGRQFSNSRSEMNVSTLELGDSALYLCASSLEDRGRNEQFFGPGTRLTVL.

The chain has TRBV5-1 and TRBJ2-5, with TRBD1 identical over 8 bases. V trimming: 4 bases; J trimming: 6 bases; junction bases outside the gene matches: 8. This CDR3 contains 14 residues. From germline, CDR1 is SGHRS and CDR2 YFSETQ. Here the CDR3 reads CASSGGQGIQTQYF. The CDR3 DNA reads TGCGCCAGCAGCGGCGGACAGGGAATCCAGACCCAGTACTTC.